This TCR beta chain was identified during a study of T cell repertoires in aging, cancer and after chemotherapy. Overall study findings and caveats: Rebound thymic output was suggested by rising median generation probability during chemotherapy in each cancer cohort. Compared with age-matched healthy donors, untreated hematological or solid cancer patients showed higher blood TCR clonality. No conclusions about immunological memory after chemotherapy can be drawn from the repertoire data.

Of note for this clonotype: The antigen is undetermined.

Peripheral blood genomic DNA, not sorted cells or RNA, was the template. A mixed TRB-A/B primer pool amplified rearranged TRB by multiplex touch-down PCR. Each CDR3 protein gets one entry after TCRdb re-called the multiplex PCR reads with MiXCR. The sample carries 5,000 to 8,000 distinct CDR3 sequences, approximately 27% recorded once. The material sequenced was blood. This sequence was found in a human donor in good health.

CDR3 nucleotide sequence: TGCGCCAGCAGCTTGGACAGTCGAGGCGAAAAACTGTTTTTT. Residues: CASSLDSRGEKLFF. The chain couples TRBV5-1 to TRBJ1-4; D unresolved. V lost 0 bases, J lost 8 bases, and 11 bases lay in between. Germline CDR1 is SGHRS and CDR2 is YFSETQ. The CDR3 is 14 amino acids.